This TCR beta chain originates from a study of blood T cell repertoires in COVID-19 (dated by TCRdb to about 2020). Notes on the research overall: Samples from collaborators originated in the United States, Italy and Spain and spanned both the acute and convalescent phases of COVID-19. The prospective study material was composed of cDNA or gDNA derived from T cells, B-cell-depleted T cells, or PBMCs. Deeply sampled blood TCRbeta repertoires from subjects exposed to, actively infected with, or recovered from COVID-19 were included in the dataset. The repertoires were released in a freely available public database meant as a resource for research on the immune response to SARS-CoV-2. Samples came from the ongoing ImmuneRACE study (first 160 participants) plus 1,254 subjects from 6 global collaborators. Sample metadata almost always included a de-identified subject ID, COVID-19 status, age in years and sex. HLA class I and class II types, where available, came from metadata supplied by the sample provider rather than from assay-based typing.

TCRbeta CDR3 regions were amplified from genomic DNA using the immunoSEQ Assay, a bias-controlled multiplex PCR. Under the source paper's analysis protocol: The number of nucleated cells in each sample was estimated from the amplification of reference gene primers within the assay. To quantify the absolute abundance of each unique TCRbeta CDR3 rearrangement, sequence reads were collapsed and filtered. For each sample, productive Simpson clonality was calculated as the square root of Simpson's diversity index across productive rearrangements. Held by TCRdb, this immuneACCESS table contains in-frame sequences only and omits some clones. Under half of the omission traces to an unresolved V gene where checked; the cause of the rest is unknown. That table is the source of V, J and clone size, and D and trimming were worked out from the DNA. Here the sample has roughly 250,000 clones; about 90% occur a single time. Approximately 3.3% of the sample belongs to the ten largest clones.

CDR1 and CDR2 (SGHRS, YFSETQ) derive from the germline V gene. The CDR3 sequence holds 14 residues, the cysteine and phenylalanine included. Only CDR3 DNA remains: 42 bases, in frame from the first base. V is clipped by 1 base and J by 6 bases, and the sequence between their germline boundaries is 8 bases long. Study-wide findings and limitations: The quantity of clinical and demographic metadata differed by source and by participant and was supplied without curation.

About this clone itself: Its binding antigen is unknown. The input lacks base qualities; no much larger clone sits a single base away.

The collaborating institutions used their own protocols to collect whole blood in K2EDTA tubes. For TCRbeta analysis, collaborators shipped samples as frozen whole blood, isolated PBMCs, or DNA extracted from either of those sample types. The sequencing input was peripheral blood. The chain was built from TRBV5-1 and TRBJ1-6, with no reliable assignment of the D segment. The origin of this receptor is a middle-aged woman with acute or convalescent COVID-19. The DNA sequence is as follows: TGCGCCAGCAGCTTGTCTAACGGTAATTCACCCCTCCACTTT. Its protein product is CASSLSNGNSPLHF.